This T cell receptor beta chain was retrieved from a study of cytomegalovirus exposure and HLA in healthy donors. The germline gives CDR1 SGDLS, CDR2 YYNGEE. This CDR3 region has 13 residues. The V and J ends lost 1 base and 1 base respectively, with 5 bases between them. The table came from immunoSEQ multiplex PCR; TCRdb's copy has only in-frame clones and leaves some out. The data contain about 130,000 clones, more than 70% of them singletons. The source material was PBMCs. This TCR came from a young man in good health and CMV-seronegative. V gene TRBV9 combines with J gene TRBJ1-1, with TRBD1 as a possible D gene (5 bases). The CDR3 DNA is TGTGCCAGCAGCGTACAGGGGAACACTGAAGCTTTCTTT. Residues: CASSVQGNTEAFF.